One sample yielded the 22 T cell receptor beta chains listed below, sequenced in a study of CD8+CD57+ T cells in acquired aplastic anemia. An expansion of CD8+CD57+ cells by flow cytometry had been shown in patients chosen for sequencing. CDR3 and TCR beta VDJ profiling relied on a genomic DNA template. TCRdb processed the reads anew with MiXCR; each CDR3 protein has one entry. The sample shows some 160,000 distinct CDR3 sequences, more than 45% of them seen only once. The sample was sorted CD4+, CD8+, or CD8+CD57+ T cells (not recorded which) from PBMCs. Receptors originate from a human donor with aplastic anemia.

In the case of this clonotype: Possible read error: a much larger clone is one base away. The gene calls are TRBV5-4 and TRBJ2-7, with TRBD2 identical over 11 bases. CDR3 length: 17 amino acids. Per germline, CDR1 SGHNT and CDR2 YYREEE (reference sequence). The junction had 7 bases not matched to a gene; V was cut back by 0 bases and J by 2 bases. CDR3 in amino acids: CASSLGTSGPFTYEQYF. CDR3 nucleotide sequence: TGTGCCAGCAGCTTGGGGACTAGCGGGCCTTTCACCTACGAGCAGTACTTC.

This clonotype was recorded many times. J is TRBJ2-1 and V is TRBV15; D uncertain. The germline gives CDR1 LNHNV, CDR2 YYDKDF (reference sequence). The CDR3 is 16 amino acids. The ends were cut back, 0 bases at V and 0 bases at J, with 9 bases in the middle. CDR3 nucleotides: TGTGCCACCAGCAGAGACGGCGACATCTCCTACAATGAGCAGTTCTTC. Protein: CATSRDGDISYNEQFF.

This clonotype was seen at least ten times. The chain uses TRBV20-1 and TRBJ2-5; 12 nucleotides line up with TRBD2. CDR1 is DFQATT and CDR2 is SNEGSKA in the germline V gene (reference sequence). The CDR3 consists of 14 residues. Trimming at V came to 5 bases and at J to 4 bases, leaving 5 bases not matched to a gene. The CDR3 protein is CSAPTSGRLETQYF. The CDR3 DNA follows: TGCAGTGCTCCAACTAGCGGGAGGTTAGAGACCCAGTACTTC.

The rearrangement links TRBV30 to TRBJ1-2, with 7 bases fitting TRBD1. This CDR3 spans 13 amino acids. Germline V lookup: CDR1 GTSNPN, CDR2 SVGIG (reference sequence). Trimming took 2 bases from V and 8 from J; bases not matched to a gene: 8. The DNA of the CDR3 is TGTGCCTGGAGTTCCGGAGGGGGCAAAGGCTACACCTTC. This codes for CAWSSGGGKGYTF.

This clonotype was seen ten or more times. The chain uses TRBV12-3 or TRBV12-4 and TRBJ1-5; the match to TRBD1 covers 10 bases. The CDR3 has 17 residues. V trimming: 5 bases; J trimming: 0 bases; junction bases outside the gene matches: 7. The CDR3: CASSHDRGLDSNQPQHF. The CDR3 DNA is TGTGCCAGCAGTCATGACAGGGGGCTGGATAGCAATCAGCCCCAGCATTTT.

CDR3 DNA sequence: TGTGCCAGCACCCTCTCCGGGGCCAACGTCCTGACTTTC. It translates to CASTLSGANVLTF. The J gene is TRBJ2-6, the V gene TRBV7-9; D not resolved. CDR1 and CDR2 (germline): SEHNR, FQNEAQ (reference sequence). Trimming pared 7 bases from V and 4 bases from J, leaving 8 bases between. The length of the CDR3 is 13 residues.

The chain combines TRBV20-1 with TRBJ2-1, with TRBD2 matching 13 bases. J lost 4 bases, V lost 5 bases, and 11 bases had no gene match. There are 17 residues in the CDR3. The germline V gene encodes CDR1 DFQATT and CDR2 SNEGSKA (reference sequence). In nucleotides, the CDR3 is TGCAGTGCTCCCGAAGGACTAGCGGGAGTGGCGTACAATGAGCAGTTCTTC. Amino acids: CSAPEGLAGVAYNEQFF.

The chain uses TRBV2 and TRBJ1-6; TRBD1 agrees at 9 bases. Germline V gene sequence: CDR1 SNHLY, CDR2 FYNNEI. V lost 6 bases to trimming and J lost 5 bases; unmatched junction nucleotides: 5. CDR3 length: 15 residues. CDR3 sequence reads: CASSETGGHNSPLHF. The CDR3 bases are TGTGCCAGCAGCGAGACAGGGGGTCATAATTCACCCCTCCACTTT.

This clonotype has a count of ten or more. J is TRBJ1-1 and V is TRBV12-3 or TRBV12-4; D is ambiguous. Trimming took 3 bases from V and 5 from J, leaving 10 bases between them. The CDR3 consists of 13 residues. The CDR3 coding sequence is TGTGCCAGCAGTTTGAAGGGAGATACTGAAGCTTTCTTT. It translates to CASSLKGDTEAFF.

The rearrangement joins TRBV9 to TRBJ2-7; D possibly corresponds to TRBD1 (6 bases). Trimming took 6 bases from V and 3 from J, leaving 13 bases between them. There are 13 residues in the CDR3. Germline CDR1 is SGDLS and CDR2 is YYNGEE. The CDR3 sequence is CASTVQGNYEQYF. For the CDR3, the DNA is TGTGCCAGCACTGTACAGGGAAACTACGAGCAGTACTTC.

For this clonotype: Given a much more abundant clone one base away, this may be a read error. The rearrangement links TRBV11-3 to TRBJ1-1, with D possibly matching TRBD1 (6 bases). Germline CDR1 and CDR2: SGHNT and YENEEA. The CDR3 length is 14 residues. The CDR3 loop is CVSSLAGEGTEAFF. The CDR3 region has the DNA TGTGTCAGCAGCTTAGCAGGGGAGGGCACTGAAGCTTTCTTT.

This chain connects TRBV7-6 to TRBJ2-7; TRBD1 might be the D (5 bases). Matching the DNA end better, TRBJ2-5 makes the J call doubtful. Germline-derived CDR1 and CDR2 are SGHVS and FNYEAQ. This CDR3 contains 15 residues. The CDR3 region has the DNA TGTGCCAGCAGCCCCCCGCGACAGCGAAAAGAGACCCAGTACTTC. Protein sequence: CASSPPRQRKETQYF.

CDR3 bases: TGTGCCAGCACTCCCGAGGGGGGGATAAGCGGCTACACCTTC. Residues: CASTPEGGISGYTF. This rearrangement joins TRBV12-3 or TRBV12-4 to TRBJ1-2; weak D call: TRBD1 (6 bases). CDR3 length: 14 amino acids. The V end was cut by 7 bases, the J end by 8 bases, with 20 bases between.

This clonotype has a handful of counts. The rearrangement joins TRBV28 to TRBJ1-2; D call uncertain. The CDR3 is 13 amino acids. Trimming cost V 2 bases and J 5 bases, with 9 bases left between them. Per germline, CDR1 MDHEN and CDR2 SYDVKM. This CDR3 is CASSLRRDYGYTF. In DNA, the CDR3 is TGTGCCAGCAGTTTAAGGCGGGATTATGGCTACACCTTC.

The sample holds many counts of this clonotype. This chain joins TRBV15 and TRBJ1-1, with D hard to call. The CDR3 loop spans 11 amino acids. The germline CDR1 and CDR2 sequences are LNHNV and YYDKDF (reference sequence). V dropped 7 bases and J dropped 1 base, with 4 bases sitting between them. CDR3 sequence: CATTQNTEAFF. The CDR3 bases are TGTGCCACCACTCAGAACACTGAAGCTTTCTTT.

This rearrangement joins TRBV24-1 to TRBJ2-1; 16 nucleotides align to TRBD2. V shed 3 bases and J 7 bases; nucleotides not matched to a gene: 8. Germline V gives CDR1 KGHDR, CDR2 SFDVKD. This CDR3 contains 18 residues. The CDR3 DNA sequence: TGTGCCACCAGTGATCACGGGACTAGCGGGAGGGCCTTAAATGAGCAGTTCTTC. Residues: CATSDHGTSGRALNEQFF.

The J gene is TRBJ2-2, the V gene TRBV2; TRBD1 matches at 7 bases. The germline V gene encodes CDR1 SNHLY and CDR2 FYNNEI. CDR3 length equals 17 residues. With 7 bases clipped from V and 3 bases from J, the junction kept 14 bases outside the gene matches. The CDR3: CASTPRGGRLDTGELFF. DNA of the CDR3: TGTGCCAGCACCCCGAGAGGGGGCAGGCTGGACACCGGGGAGCTGTTTTTT.

With respect to this clonotype: This CDR3 fails to terminate in the conserved phenylalanine or tryptophan, so it likely reflects a read error. The chain links TRBV18 to TRBJ2-1; 14 bases map to TRBD2. J gave up 0 bases and V 3 bases, and 10 bases lay outside the gene matches. The CDR3 extends over 20 amino acids. Germline V CDR1 and CDR2: KGHSH, LQKENI. This chain's CDR3 is CASSPQWTSGRQSSYNEQFL. For the CDR3, the DNA is TGTGCCAGCTCACCCCAATGGACTAGCGGGAGGCAAAGCTCCTACAATGAGCAGTTCCTC.

The V call is TRBV11-2, the J call TRBJ2-7; 7 nucleotides agree with TRBD2. With 1 base clipped from V and 2 bases from J, the junction kept 5 bases outside the gene matches. The CDR3 length is 15 residues. Per the germline V gene, CDR1 is SGHAT and CDR2 is FQNNGV. In DNA form, the CDR3 reads TGTGCCAGCAGCTTAGCTCCTAGCGGCACCTACGAGCAGTACTTC. Amino acid sequence: CASSLAPSGTYEQYF.

This clonotype has a handful of counts. The chain couples TRBV28 to TRBJ1-5; TRBD1 might be the D (5 bases). CDR3 length: 15 amino acids. Germline values: CDR1 MDHEN, CDR2 SYDVKM. Trimming removed 4 bases at V and 2 bases at J, with 12 bases between. This CDR3 is CASSSLQGGNQPQHF. CDR3 DNA: TGTGCCAGCAGTTCCCTTCAGGGTGGCAATCAGCCCCAGCATTTT.

The rearrangement uses TRBV28 and TRBJ1-2, with D unresolved. The germline V gene has CDR1 MDHEN and CDR2 SYDVKM. The CDR3 is 12 amino acids. V was trimmed by 8 bases and J by 2 bases, leaving 9 bases between them. CDR3 in DNA: TGTGCCAGCTATTTGCACAACTATGGCTACACCTTC. Translated: CASYLHNYGYTF.

The chain joins TRBV7-8 to TRBJ2-7; no definite D call. The CDR3 spans 15 residues. V lost 4 bases and J lost 3, with 16 bases in between. In germline, CDR1 is SGHVS, CDR2 FQNEAQ. The CDR3 sequence: CASSSVTGSYYEQYF. In nucleotides, the CDR3 is TGTGCCAGCAGCTCCGTAACCGGGTCCTACTACGAGCAGTACTTC.